The rows below give T cell receptor beta chains drawn from one sample of a study of cytomegalovirus exposure and HLA in healthy donors. Measured with immunoSEQ multiplex PCR; TCRdb has only the in-frame clones, and not every one. The sample lists about 200,000 clones; about 81% were seen once. Sequenced input: PBMCs. These receptors were collected from a woman in her thirties in good health and CMV-seronegative. The CDR3 runs from the conserved cysteine through the conserved F or W. Fields, in order: CDR3 length, V gene, J gene, CDR3 protein.

15	TRBV2	TRBJ2-7	CASRSFQGTSYEQYF
11	TRBV6-5	TRBJ2-1	CASSQGQGWFF
13	TRBV18	TRBJ1-1	CASSVGQGTEAFF
17	TRBV7-9	TRBJ2-6	CASSSREGISGANVLTF
16	TRBV5-1	TRBJ1-1	CASSLPGAPGDTEAFF
13	TRBV6-1	TRBJ2-6	CAGRGSGANVLTF
16	TRBV7-9	TRBJ2-2	CASSPPLGKGAGELFF
14	TRBV5-1	TRBJ2-3	CASSLVLGADTQYF
14	TRBV2	TRBJ1-1	CASRGTGGRAEAFF
18	TRBV7-8	TRBJ2-1	CASSLVLAGGHSYNEQFF
13	TRBV9	TRBJ1-1	CASSVGPGTEAFF
15	TRBV2	TRBJ1-1	CASRRSGTANTEAFF
15	TRBV6-5	TRBJ1-1	CASSYSTGMNTEAFF
16	TRBV4-2	TRBJ2-2	CASSQELRGRTGELFF
15	TRBV4-1	TRBJ2-2	CASTHLAGGTGELFF
15	TRBV7-9	TRBJ1-1	CASSLDRTMNTEAFF
15	TRBV7-8	TRBJ1-4	CASSLRTGSGEKLFF
13	TRBV27	TRBJ1-4	CASSLEPREKLFF
17	TRBV5-1	TRBJ2-7	CASSSRQGNGGAYEQYF
16	TRBV5-6	TRBJ1-6	CASSLAQGREYSPLHF
15	TRBV7-2	TRBJ2-1	CASSLVWSSVNEQFF
15	TRBV6-5	TRBJ1-1	CASSSAGTGNREAFF
14	TRBV4-2	TRBJ1-1	CASSQEGGYTEAFF
14	TRBV7-2	TRBJ1-2	CASSPRAVDYGYTF
15	TRBV6-1	TRBJ2-3	CASSRIGAEVDTQYF
16	TRBV9	TRBJ1-6	CASNSRREGLGSPLHF